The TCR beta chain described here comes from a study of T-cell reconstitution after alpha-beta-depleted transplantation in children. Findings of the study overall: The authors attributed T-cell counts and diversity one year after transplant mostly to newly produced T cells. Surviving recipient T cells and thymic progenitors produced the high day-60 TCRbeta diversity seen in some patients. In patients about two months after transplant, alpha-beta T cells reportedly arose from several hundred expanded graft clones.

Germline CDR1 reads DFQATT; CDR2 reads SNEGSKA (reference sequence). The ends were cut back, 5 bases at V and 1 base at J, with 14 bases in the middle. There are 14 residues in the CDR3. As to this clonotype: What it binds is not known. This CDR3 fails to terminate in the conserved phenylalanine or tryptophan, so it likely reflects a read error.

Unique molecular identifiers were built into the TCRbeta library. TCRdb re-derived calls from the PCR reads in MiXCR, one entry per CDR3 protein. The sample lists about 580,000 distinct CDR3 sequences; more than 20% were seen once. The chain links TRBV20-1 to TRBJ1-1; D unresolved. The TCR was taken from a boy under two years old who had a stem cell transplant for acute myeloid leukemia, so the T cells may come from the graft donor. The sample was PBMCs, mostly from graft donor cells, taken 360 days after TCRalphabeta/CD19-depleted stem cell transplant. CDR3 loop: CSASRPWANTEAFV. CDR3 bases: TGCAGTGCTTCCCGGCCCTGGGCGAACACTGAAGCTTTCGTT.